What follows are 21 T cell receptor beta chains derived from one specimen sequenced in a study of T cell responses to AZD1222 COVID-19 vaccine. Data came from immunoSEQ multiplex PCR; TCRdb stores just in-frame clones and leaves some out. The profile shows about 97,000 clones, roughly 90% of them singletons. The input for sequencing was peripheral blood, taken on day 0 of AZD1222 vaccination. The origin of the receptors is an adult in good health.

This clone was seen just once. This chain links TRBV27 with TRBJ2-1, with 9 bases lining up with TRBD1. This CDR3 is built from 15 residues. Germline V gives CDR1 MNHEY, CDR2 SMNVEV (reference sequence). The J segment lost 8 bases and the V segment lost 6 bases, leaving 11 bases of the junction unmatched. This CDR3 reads CASSPPDRGWYEQFF. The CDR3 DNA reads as TGTGCCAGCAGCCCTCCGGACAGGGGTTGGTATGAGCAGTTCTTC.

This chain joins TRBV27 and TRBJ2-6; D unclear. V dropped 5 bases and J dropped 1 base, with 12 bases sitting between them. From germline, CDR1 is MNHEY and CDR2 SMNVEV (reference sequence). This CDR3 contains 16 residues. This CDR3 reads CASSTLRDSGANVLTF. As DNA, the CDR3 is TGTGCCAGCAGTACGCTCCGAGATTCTGGGGCCAACGTCCTGACTTTC. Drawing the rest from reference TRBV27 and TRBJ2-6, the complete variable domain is EAQVTQNPRYLITVTGKKLTVTCSQNMNHEYMSWYRQDPGLGLRQIYYSMNVEVTDKGDVPEGYKVSRKEKRNFPLILESPSPNQTSLYFCASSTLRDSGANVLTFGAGSRLTVL.

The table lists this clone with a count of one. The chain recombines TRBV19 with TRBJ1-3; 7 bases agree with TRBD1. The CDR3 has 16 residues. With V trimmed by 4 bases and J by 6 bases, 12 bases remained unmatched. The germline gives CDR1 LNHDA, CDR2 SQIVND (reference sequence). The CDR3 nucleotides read TGTGCCAGTAGTAGCCCGGGACAGACCTGGAAAAACACCATATATTTT. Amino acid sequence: CASSSPGQTWKNTIYF.

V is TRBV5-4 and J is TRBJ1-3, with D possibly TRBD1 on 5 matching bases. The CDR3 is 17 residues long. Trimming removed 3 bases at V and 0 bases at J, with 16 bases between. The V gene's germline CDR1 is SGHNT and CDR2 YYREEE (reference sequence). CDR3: CASSSTTDTFSGNTIYF. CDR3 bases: TGTGCCAGCAGCTCGACCACGGACACCTTCTCTGGAAACACCATATATTTT.

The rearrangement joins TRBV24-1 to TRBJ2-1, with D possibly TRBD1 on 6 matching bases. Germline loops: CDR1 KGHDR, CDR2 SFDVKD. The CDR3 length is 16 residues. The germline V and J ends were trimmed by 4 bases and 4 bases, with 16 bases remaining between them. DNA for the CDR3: TGTGCCACCAGTGACCCGCCTACAGGGCGTTACAATGAGCAGTTCTTC. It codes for CATSDPPTGRYNEQFF.

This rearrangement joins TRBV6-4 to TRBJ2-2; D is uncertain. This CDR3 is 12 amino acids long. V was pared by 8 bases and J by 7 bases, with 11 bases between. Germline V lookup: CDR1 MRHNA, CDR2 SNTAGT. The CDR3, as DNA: TGTGCCAGCGCGAGGAATGGCGGGGAGCTGTTTTTT. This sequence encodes CASARNGGELFF.

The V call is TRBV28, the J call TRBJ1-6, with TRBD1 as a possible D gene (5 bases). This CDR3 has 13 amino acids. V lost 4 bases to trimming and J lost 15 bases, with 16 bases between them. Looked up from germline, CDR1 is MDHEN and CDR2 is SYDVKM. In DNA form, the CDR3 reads TGTGCCAGCAGTTCCACCCCCCAGGGCCGCCTCCACTTT. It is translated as CASSSTPQGRLHF.

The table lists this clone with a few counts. CDR3 protein: CASSSQGSYGYTF. The CDR3 nucleotides read TGTGCCAGCAGTTCCCAGGGCAGTTATGGCTACACCTTC. This chain uses TRBV6-5 with TRBJ1-2; possibly TRBD1 for D (5 bases). V lost 4 bases and J 5 bases, leaving 11 bases between the germline ends. Germline-derived CDR1 and CDR2 are MNHEY and SVGAGI. The CDR3 runs to 13 residues.

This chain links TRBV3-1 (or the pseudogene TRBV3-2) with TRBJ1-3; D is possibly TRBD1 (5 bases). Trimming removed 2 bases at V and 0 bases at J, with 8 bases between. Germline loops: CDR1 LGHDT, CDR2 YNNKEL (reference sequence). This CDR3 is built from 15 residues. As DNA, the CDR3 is TGTGCCAGCAGCCAACAGGGTCACTCTGGAAACACCATATATTTT. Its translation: CASSQQGHSGNTIYF.

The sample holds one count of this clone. The CDR3 reads CASSLGVGQPQHF. The CDR3 bases are TGTGCCAGCAGTTTAGGGGTAGGTCAGCCCCAGCATTTT. J is TRBJ1-5 and V is TRBV27; no firm D call. The germline V and J ends were trimmed by 2 bases and 6 bases, with 8 bases remaining between them. This CDR3 contains 13 residues. Germline V lookup: CDR1 MNHEY, CDR2 SMNVEV (reference sequence).

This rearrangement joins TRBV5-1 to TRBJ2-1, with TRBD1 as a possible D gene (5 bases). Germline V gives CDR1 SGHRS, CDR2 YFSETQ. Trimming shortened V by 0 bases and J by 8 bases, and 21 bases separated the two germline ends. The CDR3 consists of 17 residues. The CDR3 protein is CASSLEAGIRLSDEQFF. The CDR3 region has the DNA TGCGCCAGCAGCTTGGAGGCAGGGATAAGGTTGTCGGATGAGCAGTTCTTC.

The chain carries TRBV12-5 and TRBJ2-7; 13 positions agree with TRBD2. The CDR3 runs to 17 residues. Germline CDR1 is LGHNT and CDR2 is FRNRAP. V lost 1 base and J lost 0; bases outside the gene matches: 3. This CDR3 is CASGLATSGRSSYEQYF. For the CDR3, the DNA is TGTGCTAGTGGTTTGGCGACTAGCGGGAGGAGCTCCTACGAGCAGTACTTC.

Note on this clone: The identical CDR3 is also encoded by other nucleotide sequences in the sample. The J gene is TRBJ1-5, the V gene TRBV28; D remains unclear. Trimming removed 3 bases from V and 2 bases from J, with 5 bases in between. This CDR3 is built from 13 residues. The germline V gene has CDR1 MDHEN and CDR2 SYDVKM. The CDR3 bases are TGTGCCAGCAGTTTGTCGGGCAATCAGCCCCAGCATTTT. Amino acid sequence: CASSLSGNQPQHF. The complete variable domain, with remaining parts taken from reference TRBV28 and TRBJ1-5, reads DVKVTQSSRYLVKRTGEKVFLECVQDMDHENMFWYRQDPGLGLRLIYFSYDVKMKEKGDIPEGYSVSREKKERFSLILESASTNQTSMYLCASSLSGNQPQHFGDGTRLSIL.

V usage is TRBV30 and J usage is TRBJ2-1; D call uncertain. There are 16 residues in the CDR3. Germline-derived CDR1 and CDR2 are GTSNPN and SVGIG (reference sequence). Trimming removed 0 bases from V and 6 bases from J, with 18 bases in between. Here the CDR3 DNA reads TGTGCCTGGAGTGTGCCTAGTCAGGTCCTTAGCAATGAGCAGTTCTTC. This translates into CAWSVPSQVLSNEQFF.

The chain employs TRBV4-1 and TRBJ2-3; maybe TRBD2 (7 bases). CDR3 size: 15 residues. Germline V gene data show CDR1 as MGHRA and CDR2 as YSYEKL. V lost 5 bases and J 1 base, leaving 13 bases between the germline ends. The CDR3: CASSVQGGGTDTQYF. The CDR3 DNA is TGCGCCAGCAGCGTACAGGGAGGGGGCACAGATACGCAGTATTTT.

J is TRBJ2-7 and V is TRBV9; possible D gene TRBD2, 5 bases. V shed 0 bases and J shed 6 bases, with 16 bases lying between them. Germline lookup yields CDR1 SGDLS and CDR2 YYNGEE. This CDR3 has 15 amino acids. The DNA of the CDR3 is TGTGCCAGCAGCGTAGTATCCGACCTGGGGAGCGAGCAGTACTTC. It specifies CASSVVSDLGSEQYF.

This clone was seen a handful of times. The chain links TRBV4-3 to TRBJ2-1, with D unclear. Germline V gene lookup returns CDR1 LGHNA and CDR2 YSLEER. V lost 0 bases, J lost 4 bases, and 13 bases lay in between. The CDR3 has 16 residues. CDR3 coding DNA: TGCGCCAGCAGCCAAGATCTGCTAGGAGAGTACAATGAGCAGTTCTTC. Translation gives CASSQDLLGEYNEQFF.

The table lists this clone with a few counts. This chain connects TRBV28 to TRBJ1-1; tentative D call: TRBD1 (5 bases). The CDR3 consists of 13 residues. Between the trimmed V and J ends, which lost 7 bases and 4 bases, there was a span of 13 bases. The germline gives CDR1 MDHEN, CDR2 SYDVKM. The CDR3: CASTGTWGTEAFF. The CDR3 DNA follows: TGTGCCAGCACCGGGACTTGGGGCACTGAAGCTTTCTTT.

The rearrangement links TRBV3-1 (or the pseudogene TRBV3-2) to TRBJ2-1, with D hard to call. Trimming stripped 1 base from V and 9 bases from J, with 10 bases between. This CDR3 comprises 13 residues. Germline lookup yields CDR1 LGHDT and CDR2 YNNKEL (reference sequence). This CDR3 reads CASSQGASGEQFF. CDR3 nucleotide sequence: TGTGCCAGCAGCCAAGGGGCTAGTGGTGAGCAGTTCTTC.

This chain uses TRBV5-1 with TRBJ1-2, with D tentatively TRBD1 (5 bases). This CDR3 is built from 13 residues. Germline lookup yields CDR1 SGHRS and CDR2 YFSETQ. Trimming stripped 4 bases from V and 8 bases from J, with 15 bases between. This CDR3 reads CASSGGGAGGYTF. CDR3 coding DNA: TGCGCCAGCAGCGGCGGAGGGGCGGGCGGCTACACCTTC.

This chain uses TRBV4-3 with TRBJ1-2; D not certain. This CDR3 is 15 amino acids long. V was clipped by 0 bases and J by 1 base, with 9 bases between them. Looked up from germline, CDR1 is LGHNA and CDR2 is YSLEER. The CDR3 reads CASSQDLGDNYGYTF. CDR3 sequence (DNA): TGCGCCAGCAGCCAAGATCTCGGGGATAACTATGGCTACACCTTC.